One sample yielded the 29 T cell receptor beta chains listed below, sequenced in a study of T-cell reconstitution after alpha-beta-depleted transplantation in children. TCRbeta library construction was performed incorporating unique molecular identifiers. Each CDR3 protein gets one entry after TCRdb re-called the PCR reads with MiXCR. The sample consists of over 300,000 distinct CDR3 sequences, about a tenth of them appearing once. The specimen comprised PBMCs from the stem cell graft donor, sampled from the stem cell graft. The receptors come from a human donor who donated a stem cell graft to a child with acute lymphoblastic leukemia.

This sequence joins TRBV20-1 and TRBJ2-3, with D tentatively TRBD2 (5 bases). Germline V gives CDR1 DFQATT, CDR2 SNEGSKA (reference sequence). There are 13 residues in the CDR3. V was pared by 3 bases and J by 5 bases, with 12 bases between. Written as DNA, the CDR3 is TGCAGTGCTAGCGGGAATGAGGTAGATACGCAGTATTTT. This translates into CSASGNEVDTQYF.

This clonotype was counted a few times. The chain carries TRBV7-9 and TRBJ2-5; D may be TRBD2 (6 bases). Trimming shortened V by 4 bases and J by 2 bases, and 17 bases separated the two germline ends. Germline-derived CDR1 and CDR2 are SEHNR and FQNEAQ (reference sequence). This CDR3 region has 16 residues. In nucleotides, the CDR3 is TGTGCCAGCAGCTCAATTGACGGAGGGCGGCAAGAGACCCAGTACTTC. It specifies CASSSIDGGRQETQYF.

This clonotype was detected only a few times. The J gene is TRBJ2-1, the V gene TRBV20-1; 9 nucleotides align to TRBD2. The CDR3 runs 14 residues. Per the germline V gene, CDR1 is DFQATT and CDR2 is SNEGSKA (reference sequence). V lost 6 bases to trimming and J lost 3 bases; unmatched junction nucleotides: 6. As DNA, the CDR3 is TGCAGTGCAAATAGCGGGAGAGGCTACAATGAGCAGTTCTTC. Its translation is CSANSGRGYNEQFF.

V gene TRBV2 combines with J gene TRBJ1-6; D is possibly TRBD1 (5 bases). This CDR3 contains 16 residues. V was clipped by 8 bases and J by 3 bases, with 17 bases between them. The V gene's germline CDR1 is SNHLY and CDR2 FYNNEI. CDR3 bases: TGTGCCAGCGGCGGCGATACGGGGGGCTATAATTCACCCCTCCACTTT. Its translation: CASGGDTGGYNSPLHF.

This clonotype was counted many times. DNA for the CDR3: TGCAGTGCTAGCCGGGGGAATCAGCCCCAGCATTTT. It codes for CSASRGNQPQHF. This chain connects TRBV20-1 to TRBJ1-5, with D perhaps TRBD1 (5 bases). V dropped 3 bases and J dropped 4 bases, with 7 bases sitting between them. The CDR3 runs to 12 residues. CDR1 and CDR2 (germline): DFQATT, SNEGSKA (reference sequence).

This clonotype has just a few counts. The chain joins TRBV11-2 to TRBJ2-5; no clear D. Germline V CDR1 and CDR2: SGHAT, FQNNGV. CDR3 size: 17 residues. V lost 3 bases, J lost 5 bases, and 22 bases lay in between. As DNA, the CDR3 is TGTGCCAGCAGCTTTCGATACGTACCGGGCCACGATGAGACCCAGTACTTC. The encoded protein is CASSFRYVPGHDETQYF.

The rearrangement links TRBV29-1 to TRBJ2-1; the D gene could be TRBD1 or TRBD2 (5 bases each). V gave up 7 bases and J gave up 7 bases, with 32 bases separating them. Germline V gene data show CDR1 as SQVTM and CDR2 as ANQGSEA. The CDR3 has 18 residues. The CDR3 region has the DNA TGCAGCGGACTGGGTGGCGGGCCCGTATGGGGGAGAGGGAATGAGCAGTTCTTC. It specifies CSGLGGGPVWGRGNEQFF.

This clonotype was counted only a few times. DNA for the CDR3: TGTGCCAGCAGTTTAGCGACTAGCGGATCTGGGGGTGAGCAGTTCTTC. This encodes CASSLATSGSGGEQFF. This chain uses TRBV12-3 or TRBV12-4 with TRBJ2-1, with TRBD2 matching 9 bases. V dropped 0 bases and J dropped 9; count of bases not matched to a gene: 9. CDR3 length: 16 amino acids.

This clonotype occurred a few times. V is TRBV20-1 and J is TRBJ2-2; TRBD1 is a possible D gene (5 bases). Germline values: CDR1 DFQATT, CDR2 SNEGSKA (reference sequence). The V end lost 3 bases, the J end lost 0 bases, and 11 bases lay between the germline ends. This CDR3 spans 15 amino acids. The CDR3 is CSASRDTPNTGELFF. The CDR3, as DNA: TGCAGTGCTAGCAGGGATACCCCGAACACCGGGGAGCTGTTTTTT.

This clonotype has only a few counts. The chain couples TRBV5-1 to TRBJ2-3, with 15 bases aligning to TRBD2. Germline CDR1 reads SGHRS; CDR2 reads YFSETQ. V dropped 4 bases and J dropped 7; count of bases not matched to a gene: 7. The length of the CDR3 is 16 residues. The CDR3 is CASSPEGTSGRNTQYF. The CDR3 region has the DNA TGCGCCAGCAGCCCGGAAGGGACTAGCGGGAGGAATACGCAGTATTTT.

The sample holds many counts of this clonotype. This chain links TRBV7-9 with TRBJ2-3; D gene uncertain. Germline V gives CDR1 SEHNR, CDR2 FQNEAQ (reference sequence). Trimming stripped 5 bases from V and 0 bases from J, with 12 bases between. This CDR3 region has 15 residues. The CDR3 sequence: CASSEDGQSTDTQYF. The CDR3 coding sequence is TGTGCCAGCAGCGAAGACGGCCAGAGCACAGATACGCAGTATTTT. Full variable domain (outside the CDR3, taken from reference TRBV7-9 and TRBJ2-3): DTGVSQNPRHKITKRGQNVTFRCDPISEHNRLYWYRQTLGQGPEFLTYFQNEAQLEKSRLLSDRFSAERPKGSFSTLEIQRTEQGDSAMYLCASSEDGQSTDTQYFGPGTRLTVL.

The V and J genes are TRBV5-1 and TRBJ2-1; 12 bases are a match to TRBD2. The J segment lost 5 bases and the V segment lost 0 bases, leaving 9 bases of the junction unmatched. The CDR3 is 18 residues long. Per the germline V gene, CDR1 is SGHRS and CDR2 is YFSETQ. The CDR3 DNA reads TGCGCCAGCAGCTTGGCCCTAGCGGGAGGGCCGGGGGACAATGAGCAGTTCTTC. This encodes CASSLALAGGPGDNEQFF.

In its sample, this clonotype was seen a few times. The V call is TRBV4-1, the J call TRBJ2-7, with a possible D match to TRBD2 (6 bases). The germline V gene has CDR1 MGHRA and CDR2 YSYEKL. The CDR3 consists of 15 residues. V lost 2 bases and J 2 bases, leaving 13 bases between the germline ends. The CDR3: CASSQMLAEAYEQYF. CDR3 in DNA: TGCGCCAGCAGCCAAATGTTAGCGGAAGCCTACGAGCAGTACTTC.

This rearrangement joins TRBV4-1 to TRBJ1-1; D is unclear. The CDR3 contains 13 residues. The germline V and J ends were trimmed by 1 base and 4 bases, with 7 bases remaining between them. Germline CDR1 and CDR2: MGHRA and YSYEKL. CDR3 sequence (DNA): TGCGCCAGCAGCCAAGTTCTCCTCACTGAAGCTTTCTTT. It encodes CASSQVLLTEAFF.

A few counts support this clonotype. The rearrangement uses TRBV12-3 or TRBV12-4 and TRBJ2-7; 11 nucleotides line up with TRBD1. This CDR3 is 15 amino acids long. J gave up 6 bases and V 5 bases, and 9 bases lay outside the gene matches. CDR3: CASSTGQGALSEQYF. CDR3 nucleotides: TGTGCCAGCAGTACAGGACAGGGGGCGTTAAGCGAGCAGTACTTC.

The chain uses TRBV2 and TRBJ2-3; D is unclear. The CDR3 totals 15 residues. V lost 6 bases and J lost 4, with 17 bases in between. Germline-derived CDR1 and CDR2 are SNHLY and FYNNEI. CDR3 in DNA: TGTGCCAGCAGCGCCGGAGCGTCGGGCCCAGATACGCAGTATTTT. It yields the protein CASSAGASGPDTQYF.

V gene TRBV10-1 combines with J gene TRBJ2-5; 8 bases agree with TRBD2. The V segment lost 0 bases and the J segment 4 bases; nucleotides outside the gene matches: 7. The CDR3 totals 16 residues. Per the germline V gene, CDR1 is WNHNN and CDR2 is SYGVQD (reference sequence). The CDR3 spells CASSESSGGPLETQYF. The CDR3 DNA reads as TGCGCCAGCAGTGAGTCTTCGGGAGGGCCTTTAGAGACCCAGTACTTC.

The table lists this clonotype with a few counts. The rearrangement links TRBV20-1 to TRBJ2-2, with 9 bases aligning to TRBD2. The J segment lost 4 bases and the V segment lost 3 bases, leaving 9 bases of the junction unmatched. The germline V gene has CDR1 DFQATT and CDR2 SNEGSKA (reference sequence). CDR3 size: 16 residues. The CDR3 loop is CSASRAGGTGTGELFF. The CDR3 DNA reads TGCAGTGCTAGCAGGGCGGGGGGGACTGGCACCGGGGAGCTGTTTTTT.

This clonotype has a handful of counts. The V call is TRBV11-2, the J call TRBJ2-5, with TRBD1 matching over 10 bases. Germline V lookup: CDR1 SGHAT, CDR2 FQNNGV. This CDR3 is built from 15 residues. Losses at the gene ends were 5 bases for V and 3 bases for J; bases not matched to a gene: 6. This CDR3 is CASSHRDRGEETQYF. CDR3 in DNA: TGTGCCAGCAGCCACCGGGACAGGGGCGAAGAGACCCAGTACTTC.

The chain carries TRBV7-9 and TRBJ1-3; D is ambiguous. The CDR3 totals 16 residues. CDR1 SEHNR and CDR2 FQNEAQ come from the germline V gene (reference sequence). Trimming took 0 bases from V and 0 from J, leaving 9 bases between them. In DNA, the CDR3 is TGTGCCAGCAGCTTAGCGCTGGGAATCTCTGGAAACACCATATATTTT. Its translation is CASSLALGISGNTIYF.

The sample holds a few counts of this clonotype. The CDR3 nucleotides are TGTGCCACTGGACAGGGGGCGGGTGAGCAGTTCTTC. This codes for CATGQGAGEQFF. J is TRBJ2-1 and V is TRBV28; TRBD1 matches 11 bases. The CDR3 extends over 12 amino acids. V lost 10 bases to trimming and J lost 9 bases; unmatched junction nucleotides: 5. CDR1 MDHEN and CDR2 SYDVKM come from the germline V gene.

This clonotype has only a few counts. The chain combines TRBV20-1 with TRBJ1-1; TRBD1 aligns across 11 bases. Germline V gene lookup returns CDR1 DFQATT and CDR2 SNEGSKA (reference sequence). Unmatched junction bases numbered 11, after V lost 6 bases and J lost 2 bases. The CDR3 is 16 amino acids. The DNA of the CDR3 is TGCAGTGCCCGGACAGGGGGCGTGATATCCAACACTGAAGCTTTCTTT. Protein: CSARTGGVISNTEAFF.

This clonotype was observed a few times. The J gene is TRBJ2-5, the V gene TRBV5-1; maybe TRBD2 (5 bases). Germline CDR1 reads SGHRS; CDR2 reads YFSETQ. Trimming took 2 bases from V and 3 from J, leaving 11 bases between them. The length of the CDR3 is 14 residues. In DNA, the CDR3 is TGCGCCAGCAGCTTCTGGGGAGCTAAAGAGACCCAGTACTTC. This codes for CASSFWGAKETQYF.

CDR3 region: CSAQDQGGGDAGELFF. CDR3 nucleotides: TGCAGTGCCCAGGACCAAGGGGGAGGGGATGCCGGGGAGCTGTTTTTT. The chain has TRBV20-1 and TRBJ2-2; possible D gene TRBD2, 7 bases. Germline CDR1 DFQATT, CDR2 SNEGSKA (reference sequence). Trimming shortened V by 6 bases and J by 6 bases, and 23 bases separated the two germline ends. This CDR3 has 16 amino acids.

The count of this clonotype is one. The chain uses TRBV11-1 and TRBJ2-5; 8 bases agree with TRBD1. The CDR3 extends over 18 amino acids. CDR1 SGHAT and CDR2 FQDESV come from the germline V gene (reference sequence). Germline trimming cut 6 bases from V and 4 bases from J; bases unmatched to any gene: 19. CDR3 in amino acids: CASRTGTGGPSRGETQYF. CDR3 nucleotide sequence: TGTGCCAGCAGGACCGGGACAGGAGGTCCCTCAAGGGGAGAGACCCAGTACTTC.

Many counts were recorded for this clonotype. The CDR3 protein is CASSLVGANTEAFF. CDR3 bases: TGTGCCAGCAGCTTGGTGGGCGCGAACACTGAAGCTTTCTTT. This sequence joins TRBV5-4 and TRBJ1-1, with no clear D. Germline V gene data show CDR1 as SGHNT and CDR2 as YYREEE (reference sequence). V was pared by 0 bases and J by 1 base, with 7 bases between. The CDR3 contains 14 residues.

The chain carries TRBV29-1 and TRBJ2-1, with unresolved D. V shed 0 bases and J shed 15 bases, with 21 bases lying between them. The CDR3 has 14 residues. Per the germline V gene, CDR1 is SQVTM and CDR2 is ANQGSEA. The CDR3 sequence is CSVEESRQKRPTFF. Written as DNA, the CDR3 is TGCAGCGTTGAAGAATCACGTCAGAAAAGACCAACGTTCTTC.

This sequence joins TRBV7-9 and TRBJ2-4, with D tentatively TRBD2 (6 bases). The length of the CDR3 is 13 residues. The V end was cut by 3 bases, the J end by 6 bases, with 9 bases between. The V gene's germline CDR1 is SEHNR and CDR2 FQNEAQ (reference sequence). The CDR3 region is CASSLRELNIQYF. The CDR3 DNA sequence: TGTGCCAGCAGCTTGCGGGAACTAAACATTCAGTACTTC.

The chain employs TRBV18 and TRBJ1-3; D unclear. The CDR3 has 13 amino acids. Germline loops: CDR1 KGHSH, CDR2 LQKENI. V lost 6 bases, J lost 0 bases, and 6 bases lay in between. The DNA of the CDR3 is TGTGCCAGCTCTCAGAACTCTGGAAACACCATATATTTT. Amino acids: CASSQNSGNTIYF. The entire variable domain, with the rest obtained from reference TRBV18 and TRBJ1-3, is as follows: NAGVMQNPRHLVRRRGQEARLRCSPMKGHSHVYWYRQLPEEGLKFMVYLQKENIIDESGMPKERFSAEFPKEGPSILRIQQVVRGDSAAYFCASSQNSGNTIYFGEGSWLTVV.